The clone carrying this TCR beta chain was observed many times. Its cognate antigen is unknown. RNA transcripts gave rise to amplified TCR beta CDR3 regions. Using the HTBI primer set, a first-round RT-PCR was run on the TCR CDR3. TCRdb used MiXCR to reprocess the multiplex PCR reads, holding one entry per CDR3 protein. The profile shows 300,000 to 400,000 distinct CDR3 sequences, 21% of them singletons. These data come from a study of T cells in Graves' hyperthyroidism and ophthalmopathy. Findings of the study overall: Ophthalmopathy and stable hyperthyroidism were told apart by a 13 V-J model.

The CDR3 totals 15 residues. The V gene end was trimmed by 6 bases and the J gene end by 5 bases; junction bases not matched to a gene: 7. CDR1 and CDR2 from the germline V gene are SNHLY and FYNNEI. The chain employs TRBV2 and TRBJ2-1; 10 bases align to TRBD2. The receptor's source is a woman between 50 and 59 years old with Graves' hyperthyroidism. The specimen was blood. CDR3 in DNA: TGTGCCAGCAGCGCCGGGACTAGCGTAAACAATGAGCAGTTCTTC. Translation: CASSAGTSVNNEQFF.